This is a list of T cell receptor beta chains from one sample in a study of graft-versus-host responses after intestinal transplantation. TCRdb's table, derived via immunoSEQ multiplex PCR, lists solely in-frame clones and lacks some. The sample records approximately 14,000 clones, over 35% being singletons. Source: alloreactive CD8+ T cells from a mixed lymphocyte reaction culture, taken before intestinal transplant. The origin of the receptors is a human patient who received an intestinal transplant. Each CDR3 is given with its conserved first and last residue. D genes are given only for firm matches. Expanded clones get a size class; other rows say once, few or many, or leave the size out.

TRBD1	TRBV2	-	TRBJ2-7	CASGDSYEQYF	TGTGCCAGCGGGGACAGCTACGAGCAGTACTTC
TRBD1	TRBV19	-	TRBJ2-7	CASSRQGGYEQYF	TGTGCCAGTAGTCGACAGGGGGGCTACGAGCAGTACTTC
TRBD1	TRBV9	medium-sized	TRBJ1-6	CASSASGGHNSPLHF	TGTGCCAGCAGCGCCTCAGGGGGCCACAATTCACCCCTCCACTTT
-	TRBV19	few	TRBJ2-2	CASTGTVTGELFF	TGTGCTTCAACCGGGACGGTGACCGGGGAGCTGTTTTTT
-	TRBV5-6	-	TRBJ2-7	CASSLVGSLREQYF	TGTGCCAGCAGCTTGGTCGGATCATTGAGGGAGCAGTACTTC
-	TRBV29-1	few	TRBJ1-1	CSVALGGTEAFF	TGCAGCGTTGCTCTCGGGGGCACTGAAGCTTTCTTT
-	TRBV4-1	few	TRBJ1-5	CASSLGSNQPQHF	TGCGCCAGCAGCCTGGGAAGCAATCAGCCCCAGCATTTT
-	TRBV6-4	medium-sized	TRBJ1-4	CASSDHRFMNEKLFF	TGTGCCAGCAGTGACCACAGGTTCATGAATGAAAAACTGTTTTTT
-	TRBV4-2	few	TRBJ2-7	CASSQDRSSSYEQYF	TGTGCCAGCAGCCAAGATAGGAGCAGCTCCTACGAGCAGTACTTC
-	TRBV27	-	TRBJ2-7	CASSLYRGIEQYF	TGTGCCAGCAGTTTATACCGGGGCATCGAGCAGTACTTC
-	TRBV10-3	few	TRBJ2-3	CAISESLRGSTDTQYF	TGTGCCATCAGTGAGTCACTGCGGGGCAGCACAGATACGCAGTATTTT
-	TRBV6-6	-	TRBJ1-6	CASSYEGGGSPLHF	TGTGCCAGCAGTTACGAGGGCGGCGGTTCACCCCTCCACTTT
TRBD1	TRBV15	few	TRBJ1-1	CATSKPGQGVEAFF	TGTGCCACCAGCAAGCCGGGACAGGGAGTTGAAGCTTTCTTT
-	TRBV2	-	TRBJ1-3	CASSEIVFSGNTIYF	TGTGCCAGCAGTGAAATCGTCTTCTCTGGAAACACCATATATTTT
-	TRBV9	few	TRBJ2-3	CASSVVERDTQYF	TGTGCCAGCAGCGTAGTTGAACGAGATACGCAGTATTTT
TRBD2	TRBV9	few	TRBJ2-7	CASSPGTSALRDEQYF	TGTGCCAGCAGCCCCGGGACTAGCGCCCTCAGGGACGAGCAGTACTTC
TRBD2	TRBV7-9	few	TRBJ2-3	CASSSSKLAGATDTQYF	TGTGCCAGCAGCTCCTCTAAACTAGCGGGGGCCACAGATACGCAGTATTTT
TRBD1	TRBV27	-	TRBJ1-6	CASSLLQGDYNSPLHF	TGTGCCAGCAGTCTCCTTCAGGGGGATTATAATTCACCCCTCCACTTT
TRBD1	TRBV5-1	-	TRBJ1-2	CASRGMGQSSIYGYTF	TGCGCCAGCAGAGGAATGGGACAGTCGAGCATCTATGGCTACACCTTC
TRBD1	TRBV6-5	-	TRBJ1-1	CASRPGQGNTEAFF	TGTGCCAGCAGGCCGGGACAGGGGAACACTGAAGCTTTCTTT
-	TRBV27	few	TRBJ2-3	CATNVGGTQYF	TGTGCCACCAACGTCGGGGGTACGCAGTATTTT
TRBD1	TRBV30	-	TRBJ1-2	CAWSGTGGDLGYTF	TGTGCCTGGAGTGGGACAGGTGGGGATCTAGGCTACACCTTC
-	TRBV6-6	few	TRBJ1-5	CASSSTGVSNQPQHF	TGTGCCAGCAGTTCCACCGGGGTAAGCAATCAGCCCCAGCATTTT
-	TRBV6-6	-	TRBJ1-2	CASSYSGYGYTF	TGTGCCAGCAGTTACTCGGGCTATGGCTACACCTTC
-	TRBV15	-	TRBJ2-3	CATSRGTQTSTDTQYF	TGTGCCACCAGCCGGGGGACACAAACTAGCACAGATACGCAGTATTTT
-	TRBV4-1	-	TRBJ1-4	CASSQGSQAGGEKLFF	TGCGCCAGCAGCCAAGGGTCCCAGGCCGGGGGTGAAAAACTGTTTTTT
-	TRBV6-5	few	TRBJ1-1	CASSYSSETEAFF	TGTGCCAGCAGTTACTCGTCCGAGACTGAAGCTTTCTTT
TRBD1	TRBV6-1	-	TRBJ1-2	CASTQGTGVGYTF	TGTGCCAGCACCCAAGGGACAGGGGTTGGCTACACCTTC
TRBD1	TRBV27	-	TRBJ2-7	CASSFGQAYEQYF	TGTGCCAGCAGTTTCGGACAGGCCTACGAGCAGTACTTC
-	TRBV7-2	-	TRBJ2-1	CASRDVYNEQFF	TGTGCCAGCAGAGATGTGTATAATGAGCAGTTCTTC
-	TRBV19	medium-sized	TRBJ1-3	CASTGTSAGNTIYF	TGTGCCAGTACCGGGACAAGTGCTGGAAACACCATATATTTT
TRBD1	TRBV5-6	medium-sized	TRBJ2-7	CASSSPDRFPYEQYF	TGTGCCAGCAGCTCTCCGGACAGGTTTCCCTACGAGCAGTACTTC
-	TRBV5-1	-	TRBJ1-2	CASSPDSLIYGYTF	TGCGCCAGCAGTCCTGACAGTCTGATCTATGGCTACACCTTC
TRBD1	TRBV27	few	TRBJ1-4	CASSWTGTGGEKLFF	TGTGCCAGCAGTTGGACCGGGACAGGGGGAGAAAAACTGTTTTTT
-	TRBV9	-	TRBJ2-1	CASSVEFGAVYNEQFF	TGTGCCAGCAGCGTAGAGTTTGGGGCCGTATACAATGAGCAGTTCTTC
-	TRBV5-6	medium-sized	TRBJ1-2	CASSLERVVYTF	TGTGCCAGCAGCTTGGAGCGGGTTGTCTACACCTTC
-	TRBV4-1	-	TRBJ1-2	CASSGSNQNRKTYGYTF	TGCGCCAGCAGCGGGTCAAACCAGAACCGAAAGACCTATGGCTACACCTTC
TRBD2	TRBV23-1	-	TRBJ2-7	CASSQSGRGVIYEQYF	TGCGCCAGCAGTCAATCGGGGCGGGGGGTGATTTACGAGCAGTACTTC
TRBD2	TRBV2	-	TRBJ2-7	CASSGLAGGPSYEQYF	TGTGCCAGCAGTGGATTAGCGGGGGGCCCCTCCTACGAGCAGTACTTC
-	TRBV4-1	few	TRBJ2-5	CASSQENRETQYF	TGCGCCAGCAGCCAAGAGAACAGGGAGACCCAGTACTTC
-	TRBV19	medium-sized	TRBJ1-5	CASSISAGSNQPQHF	TGTGCCAGTAGTATATCCGCAGGGAGTAATCAGCCCCAGCATTTT
-	TRBV4-1	few	TRBJ1-1	CASSRGWGGTEAFF	TGCGCCAGCAGCCGGGGGTGGGGGGGGACTGAAGCTTTCTTT
-	TRBV4-1	few	TRBJ1-1	CASSQFPRTALNTEAFF	TGCGCCAGCAGCCAATTTCCGAGGACAGCCTTAAACACTGAAGCTTTCTTT
-	TRBV6-1	few	TRBJ1-6	CASSQTRIYNSPLHF	TGTGCCAGCAGCCAGACACGGATCTATAATTCACCCCTCCACTTT
-	TRBV29-1	-	TRBJ2-1	CSVEGQGTYNEQFF	TGCAGCGTTGAAGGTCAGGGGACTTACAATGAGCAGTTCTTC
-	TRBV9	-	TRBJ2-5	CASSVAGAIQETQYF	TGTGCCAGCAGCGTAGCTGGGGCTATTCAAGAGACCCAGTACTTC
-	TRBV4-2	few	TRBJ2-2	CASSYVGGELFF	TGTGCCAGCAGCTACGTGGGAGGGGAGCTGTTTTTT
-	TRBV9	-	TRBJ1-4	CASSPDASSNEKLFF	TGTGCCAGCAGCCCCGACGCTTCTTCTAATGAAAAACTGTTTTTT
TRBD1	TRBV5-4	-	TRBJ2-7	CASSVAGGAYEQYF	TGTGCCAGCAGTGTGGCAGGGGGCGCCTACGAGCAGTACTTC
-	TRBV7-2	-	TRBJ1-6	CASSLAGRLSSYNSPLHF	TGTGCCAGCAGCTTAGCCGGACGGCTGAGCTCCTATAATTCACCCCTCCACTTT
TRBD1	TRBV27	once	TRBJ2-7	CASSFRGTAYEQYF	TGTGCCAGCAGTTTTCGTGGGACAGCCTACGAGCAGTACTTC
TRBD1	TRBV9	-	TRBJ2-1	CASSAGTVYNEQFF	TGTGCCAGCAGCGCCGGGACAGTCTACAATGAGCAGTTCTTC
TRBD2	TRBV6-1	medium-sized	TRBJ2-7	CASSVGTSAEYF	TGTGCCAGCAGTGTCGGGACTAGCGCTGAGTACTTC